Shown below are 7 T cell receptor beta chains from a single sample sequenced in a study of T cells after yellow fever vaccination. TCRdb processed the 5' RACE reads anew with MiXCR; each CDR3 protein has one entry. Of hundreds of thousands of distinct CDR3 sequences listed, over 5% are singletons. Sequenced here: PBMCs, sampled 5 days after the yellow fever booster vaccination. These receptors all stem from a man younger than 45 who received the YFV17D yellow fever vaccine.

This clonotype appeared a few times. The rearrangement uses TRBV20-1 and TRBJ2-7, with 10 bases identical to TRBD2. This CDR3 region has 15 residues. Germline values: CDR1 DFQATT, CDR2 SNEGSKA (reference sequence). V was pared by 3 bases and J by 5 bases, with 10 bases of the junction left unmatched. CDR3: CSARKGTSAWNEQYF. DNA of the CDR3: TGCAGTGCTAGGAAGGGGACTAGCGCCTGGAACGAGCAGTACTTC.

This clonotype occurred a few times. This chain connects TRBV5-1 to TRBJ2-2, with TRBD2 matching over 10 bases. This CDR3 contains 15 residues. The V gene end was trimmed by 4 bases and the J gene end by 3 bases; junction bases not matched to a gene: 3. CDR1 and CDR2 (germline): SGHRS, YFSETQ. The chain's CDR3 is CASSKSGRDTGELFF. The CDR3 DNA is TGCGCCAGCAGCAAGAGCGGGAGGGACACCGGGGAGCTGTTTTTT.

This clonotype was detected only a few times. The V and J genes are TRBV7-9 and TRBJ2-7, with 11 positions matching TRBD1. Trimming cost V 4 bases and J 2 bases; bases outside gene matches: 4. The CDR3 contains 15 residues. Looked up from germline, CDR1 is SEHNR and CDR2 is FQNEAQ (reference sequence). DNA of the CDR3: TGTGCCAGCAGCTGGACAGGGGGCCTTCCCTACGAGCAGTACTTC. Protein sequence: CASSWTGGLPYEQYF.

The CDR3 protein is CASSLQQGAREQYF. DNA for the CDR3: TGTGCCAGCAGCTTACAACAGGGGGCGAGAGAGCAGTACTTC. This chain uses TRBV7-9 with TRBJ2-7; TRBD1 matches 9 bases. Looked up from germline, CDR1 is SEHNR and CDR2 is FQNEAQ (reference sequence). This CDR3 is built from 14 residues. V shed 2 bases and J 7 bases; nucleotides not matched to a gene: 6.

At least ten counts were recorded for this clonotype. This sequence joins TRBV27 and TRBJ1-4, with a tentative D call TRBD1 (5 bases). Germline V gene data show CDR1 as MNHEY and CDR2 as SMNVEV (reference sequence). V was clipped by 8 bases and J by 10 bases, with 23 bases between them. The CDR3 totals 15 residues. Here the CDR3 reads CASATTGPAVGKLFF. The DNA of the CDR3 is TGTGCCAGCGCTACTACAGGACCCGCCGTGGGAAAACTGTTTTTT.

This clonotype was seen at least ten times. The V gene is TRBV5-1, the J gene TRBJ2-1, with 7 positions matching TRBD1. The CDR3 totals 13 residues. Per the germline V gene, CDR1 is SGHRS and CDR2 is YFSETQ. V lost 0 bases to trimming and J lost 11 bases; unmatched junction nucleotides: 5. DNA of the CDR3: TGCGCCAGCAGCTTGGATGGGACAGCCAAGCAGTTCTTC. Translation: CASSLDGTAKQFF.

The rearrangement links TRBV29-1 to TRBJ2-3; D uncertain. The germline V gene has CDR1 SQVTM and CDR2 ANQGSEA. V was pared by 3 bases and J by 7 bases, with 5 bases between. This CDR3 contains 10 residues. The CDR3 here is CSVETNTQYF. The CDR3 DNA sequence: TGCAGCGTTGAGACGAATACGCAGTATTTT.